Described below is a single TCR beta chain sequence and its context. The sample carries other DNA sequences with the same CDR3. These data are taken from a study of blood T cell repertoires in COVID-19. Using immunoSEQ multiplex PCR, the repertoire was profiled, and TCRdb retains in-frame clones only, with some absent. The sample includes 150,000 to 200,000 clones, approximately 79% of them seen just once. This CDR3 spans 12 amino acids. The V gene lost 4 bases and the J gene lost 4 bases, with 8 bases spanning the gap. Per the germline V gene, CDR1 is MDHEN and CDR2 is SYDVKM. The rearrangement uses TRBV28 and TRBJ2-7, with D unclear. This TCR derives from a man in his sixties with active or convalescent COVID-19. The sequencing input was peripheral blood. The CDR3 DNA is TGTGCCAGCAGTTCCCCTCGTTACGAGCAGTACTTC. It yields the protein CASSSPRYEQYF.